The 9 T cell receptor beta chains reported below all come from one sample, sequenced in a study of OX40 agonist ivuxolimab in advanced cancers. Data came from immunoSEQ multiplex PCR; TCRdb stores just in-frame clones and leaves some out. The data show 60,000 to 80,000 clones, with around four fifths seen just once and 5% to 7% held by the top ten. The sample here was CD4+ or CD8+ T cells sorted from blood, taken in a trial of the OX40 agonist ivuxolimab. The receptors originated from an adult with an advanced solid tumor such as melanoma, head and neck, liver or kidney cancer.

This clone was recorded only once. This chain links TRBV19 with TRBJ1-5; TRBD1 agrees at 7 bases. The CDR3 covers 13 residues. Germline CDR1 reads LNHDA; CDR2 reads SQIVND (reference sequence). V gave up 4 bases and J gave up 7 bases; unmatched junction bases: 4. CDR3 amino acids: CASSRQGRQPQHF. The CDR3 nucleotides read TGTGCCAGTAGTAGACAGGGAAGACAGCCCCAGCATTTT.

The V and J genes are TRBV11-3 and TRBJ2-2, with TRBD2 matching over 11 bases. V lost 5 bases to trimming and J lost 8 bases; unmatched junction nucleotides: 4. This CDR3 is 14 amino acids long. CDR1 SGHNT and CDR2 YENEEA come from the germline V gene. The CDR3 is CASSARTSGGELFF. The CDR3 DNA is TGTGCCAGCAGCGCCCGGACTAGCGGGGGGGAGCTGTTTTTT.

The count of this clone is one. The chain employs TRBV11-3 and TRBJ2-1; D remains unclear. From germline, CDR1 is SGHNT and CDR2 YENEEA. V was cut by 0 bases and J by 12 bases, with 15 bases left in between. The CDR3 has 14 amino acids. CDR3 coding DNA: TGTGCCAGCAGCTTAGATCCGTCGGGTCAAGTGCAGTTCTTC. Translating gives CASSLDPSGQVQFF.

The chain employs TRBV7-6 and TRBJ2-1, with 13 nucleotides matching TRBD2. The germline V gene encodes CDR1 SGHVS and CDR2 FNYEAQ. The V and J ends lost 5 bases and 0 bases, in that order; junction bases with no gene match: 7. This CDR3 comprises 18 residues. In DNA, the CDR3 is TGTGCCAGCAGCACCCCCCGGACTAGCGGGAGCTCCTACAATGAGCAGTTCTTC. As protein: CASSTPRTSGSSYNEQFF.

The count of this clone is one. The gene calls are TRBV14 and TRBJ2-1; D gene ambiguous. From germline, CDR1 is SGHDN and CDR2 FVKESK. V lost 3 bases, J lost 7 bases, and 4 bases lay in between. The CDR3 is 11 amino acids. The chain's CDR3 is CASSQGNEQFF. The CDR3, as DNA: TGTGCCAGCAGCCAGGGGAATGAGCAGTTCTTC. The whole variable domain, remainder taken from reference TRBV14 and TRBJ2-1, is EAGVTQFPSHSVIEKGQTVTLRCDPISGHDNLYWYRRVMGKEIKFLLHFVKESKQDESGMPNNRFLAERTGGTYSTLKVQPAELEDSGVYFCASSQGNEQFFGPGTRLTVL.

The chain is built from TRBV7-2 and TRBJ2-3, with 8 bases identical to TRBD2. With V trimmed by 3 bases and J by 0 bases, 5 bases remained unmatched. Germline CDR1 and CDR2: SGHTA and FQGNSA. The CDR3 has 16 residues. The CDR3 region is CASSLSSGVSTDTQYF. CDR3 sequence (DNA): TGTGCCAGCAGCTTGAGTAGCGGGGTTAGCACAGATACGCAGTATTTT.

This clone was observed at least ten times. The rearrangement joins TRBV7-2 to TRBJ2-7, with TRBD1 as a possible D gene (6 bases). V gave up 4 bases and J gave up 12 bases, with 22 bases separating them. The CDR3 loop spans 14 amino acids. Germline CDR1 and CDR2: SGHTA and FQGNSA. DNA of the CDR3: TGTGCCAGCAGCTCCCAGAGGATGACAGGCCGGGCGTACTTC. Translated, it gives CASSSQRMTGRAYF.

The rearrangement joins TRBV10-3 to TRBJ2-3; D is possibly TRBD1 (6 bases). The CDR3 loop spans 15 amino acids. Germline assignment: CDR1 ENHRY and CDR2 SYGVKD. V lost 6 bases, J lost 7 bases, and 20 bases lay in between. CDR3 in DNA: TGTGCCATCAGGGACCCTTCAAACAGGGCTAATACGCAGTATTTT. As protein: CAIRDPSNRANTQYF.

V gene TRBV7-9 combines with J gene TRBJ1-1; D perhaps matches TRBD1 (6 bases). This CDR3 is 12 amino acids long. From germline, CDR1 is SEHNR and CDR2 FQNEAQ (reference sequence). V was shortened by 11 bases and J by 5 bases, with 15 bases between the two germline ends. The CDR3 DNA reads as TGTGCCTTACACAGGGTTGGGACTGAAGCTTTCTTT. Its protein is CALHRVGTEAFF.